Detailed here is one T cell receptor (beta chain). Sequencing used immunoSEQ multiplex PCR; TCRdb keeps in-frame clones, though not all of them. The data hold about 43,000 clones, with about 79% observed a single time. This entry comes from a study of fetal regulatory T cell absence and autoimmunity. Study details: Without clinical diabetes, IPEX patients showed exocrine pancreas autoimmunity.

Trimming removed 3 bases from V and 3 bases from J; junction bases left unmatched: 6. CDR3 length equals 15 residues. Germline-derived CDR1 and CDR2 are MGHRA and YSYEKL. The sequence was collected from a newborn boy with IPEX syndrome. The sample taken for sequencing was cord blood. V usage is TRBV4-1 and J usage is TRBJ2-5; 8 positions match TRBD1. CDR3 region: CASSHVDRVEETQYF. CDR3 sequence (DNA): TGCGCCAGCAGCCATGTGGACAGGGTGGAAGAGACCCAGTACTTC.